This entry concerns a single TCR beta chain. The data were taken from a study of blood T cell repertoires in COVID-19. About the study: Nucleic acid was either cDNA or gDNA, and it came from T cells, B-cell-depleted T cells, or PBMCs.

The V gene's germline CDR1 is SGHTA and CDR2 FQGNSA. The CDR3 totals 12 residues. The V end was cut by 5 bases, the J end by 0 bases, with 5 bases between. Original data processing: Amplification of reference gene primers provided the estimated nucleated cell counts. This table comes from immunoSEQ multiplex PCR, and its TCRdb copy is limited to in-frame clones, with some not included. V and J calls and clone size follow that table, whereas D and trimming were derived from the DNA. The sample yields approximately 230,000 clones, 65% to 85% seen once. This TCR was recovered from a man aged 80 or over with acute or convalescent COVID-19. Material for sequencing was peripheral blood. The chain has TRBV7-2 and TRBJ2-7; D gene uncertain. The CDR3 sequence is CASSPYSYEQYF. In DNA form, the CDR3 reads TGTGCCAGCAGCCCCTACTCCTACGAGCAGTACTTC.